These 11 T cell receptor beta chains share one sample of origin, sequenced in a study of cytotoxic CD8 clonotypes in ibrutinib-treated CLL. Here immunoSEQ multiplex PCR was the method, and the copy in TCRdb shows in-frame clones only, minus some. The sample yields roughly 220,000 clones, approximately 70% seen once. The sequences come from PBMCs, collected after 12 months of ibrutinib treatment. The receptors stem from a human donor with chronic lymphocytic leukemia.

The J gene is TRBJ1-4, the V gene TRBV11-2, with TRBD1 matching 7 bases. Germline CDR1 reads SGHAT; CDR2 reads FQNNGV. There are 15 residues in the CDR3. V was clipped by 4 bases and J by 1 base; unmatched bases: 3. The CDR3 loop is CASSSYRGTNEKLFF. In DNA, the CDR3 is TGTGCCAGCAGCTCCTACAGGGGAACTAATGAAAAACTGTTTTTT.

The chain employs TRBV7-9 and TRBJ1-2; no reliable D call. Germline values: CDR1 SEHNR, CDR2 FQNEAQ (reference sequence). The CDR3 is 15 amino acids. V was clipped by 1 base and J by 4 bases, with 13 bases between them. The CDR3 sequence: CASSLVQMGIYGYTF. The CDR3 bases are TGTGCCAGCAGCTTAGTTCAGATGGGGATCTATGGCTACACCTTC.

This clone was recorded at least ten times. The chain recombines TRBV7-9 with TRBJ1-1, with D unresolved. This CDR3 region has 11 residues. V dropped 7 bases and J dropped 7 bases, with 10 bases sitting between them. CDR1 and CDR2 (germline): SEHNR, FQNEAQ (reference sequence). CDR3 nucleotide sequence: TGTGCCAGCAAAAGGCAGAGTGAAGCTTTCTTT. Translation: CASKRQSEAFF.

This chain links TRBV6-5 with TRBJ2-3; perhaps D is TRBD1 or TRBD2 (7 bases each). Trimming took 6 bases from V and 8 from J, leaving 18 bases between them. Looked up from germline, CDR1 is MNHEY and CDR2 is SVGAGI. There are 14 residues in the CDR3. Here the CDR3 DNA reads TGTGCCAGCAGGGGGACAGCGGGGCAAGCTACGCAGTATTTT. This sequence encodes CASRGTAGQATQYF.

The CDR3 region has the DNA TGTGCCAGTAGTTCGCAAAGCTATGGCTACACCTTC. It yields the protein CASSSQSYGYTF. J is TRBJ1-2 and V is TRBV19; unclear D gene. V was trimmed by 5 bases and J by 4 bases, leaving 8 bases between them. CDR3 length: 12 amino acids. Germline assignment: CDR1 LNHDA and CDR2 SQIVND (reference sequence).

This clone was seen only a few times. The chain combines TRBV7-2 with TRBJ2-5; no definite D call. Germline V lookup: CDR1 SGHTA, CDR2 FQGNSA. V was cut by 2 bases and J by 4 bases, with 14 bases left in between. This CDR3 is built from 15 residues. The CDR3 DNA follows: TGTGCCAGCAGCTTATCCCCGGATAGAAGAGAGACCCAGTACTTC. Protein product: CASSLSPDRRETQYF.

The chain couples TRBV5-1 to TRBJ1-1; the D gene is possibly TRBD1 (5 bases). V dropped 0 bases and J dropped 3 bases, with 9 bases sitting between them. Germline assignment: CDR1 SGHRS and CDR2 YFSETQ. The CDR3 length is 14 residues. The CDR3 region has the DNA TGCGCCAGCAGCTTGGACAGGATGGACACTGAAGCTTTCTTT. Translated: CASSLDRMDTEAFF.

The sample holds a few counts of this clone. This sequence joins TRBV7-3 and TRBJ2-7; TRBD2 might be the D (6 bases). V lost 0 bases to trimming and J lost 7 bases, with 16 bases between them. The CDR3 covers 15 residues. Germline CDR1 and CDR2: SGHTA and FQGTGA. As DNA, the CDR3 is TGTGCCAGCAGCTTAACAGGAGGGCCTTTGAGTGAGCAGTACTTC. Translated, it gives CASSLTGGPLSEQYF.

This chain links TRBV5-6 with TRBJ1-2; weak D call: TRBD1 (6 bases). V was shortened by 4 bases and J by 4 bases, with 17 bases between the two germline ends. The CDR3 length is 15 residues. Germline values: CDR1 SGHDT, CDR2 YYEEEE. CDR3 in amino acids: CASSVGPGTIYGYTF. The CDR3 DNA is TGTGCCAGCAGCGTTGGACCCGGGACAATCTATGGCTACACCTTC.

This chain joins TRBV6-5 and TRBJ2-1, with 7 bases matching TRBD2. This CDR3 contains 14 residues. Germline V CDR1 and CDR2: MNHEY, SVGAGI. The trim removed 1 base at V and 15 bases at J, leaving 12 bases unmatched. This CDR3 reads CASSYFLADPNWFF. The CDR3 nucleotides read TGTGCCAGCAGTTACTTCCTAGCGGACCCGAACTGGTTCTTC.

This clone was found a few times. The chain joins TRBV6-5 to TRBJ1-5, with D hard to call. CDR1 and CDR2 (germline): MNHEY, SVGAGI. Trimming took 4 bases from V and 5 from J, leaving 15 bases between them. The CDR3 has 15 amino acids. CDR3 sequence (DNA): TGTGCCAGCAGTTCGGGTCCATTCGGGCATCAGCCCCAGCATTTT. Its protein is CASSSGPFGHQPQHF.